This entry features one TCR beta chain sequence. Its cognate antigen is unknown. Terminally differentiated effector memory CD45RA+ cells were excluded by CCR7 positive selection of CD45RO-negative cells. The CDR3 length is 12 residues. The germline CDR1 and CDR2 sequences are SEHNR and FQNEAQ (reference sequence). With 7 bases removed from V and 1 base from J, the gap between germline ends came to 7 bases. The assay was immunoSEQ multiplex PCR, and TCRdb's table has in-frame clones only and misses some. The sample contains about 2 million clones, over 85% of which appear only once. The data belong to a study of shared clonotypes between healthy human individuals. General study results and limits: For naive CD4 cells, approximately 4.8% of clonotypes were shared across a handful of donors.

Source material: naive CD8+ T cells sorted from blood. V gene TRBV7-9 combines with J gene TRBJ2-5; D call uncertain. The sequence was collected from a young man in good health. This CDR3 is CASIGAQETQYF. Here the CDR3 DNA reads TGTGCCAGCATCGGAGCCCAAGAGACCCAGTACTTC.